A single sample gave rise to the 20 T cell receptor beta chains below, sequenced in a study of tissue T cells after allogeneic stem cell transplantation. Time point in this sample: mouse harvest day 7 after allogeneic transplant. Mouse grafts combined 10^7 T-cell-depleted bone marrow cells with 10^6 splenic CD5+ T cells. TCRdb keeps only in-frame clones here, not all; method: immunoSEQ multiplex PCR. The sample contains 8,000 to 8,500 clones, roughly 49% of which appear only once. Sequenced material: gut tissue. The receptors stem from a female BALB/c mouse given C57BL/6 T cells with graft-versus-host disease after an allogeneic hematopoietic cell transplant.

For this clone: Each gene name is a mouse one. Read coverage stops 1 residue before the CDR3 terminus; the germline J gene supplies the remainder. This rearrangement joins TRBV26 to TRBJ1-4; a weak D match, TRBD1 (5 bases). Germline V gene data show CDR1 as KGHPV and CDR2 as FQNQEV (reference sequence). V gave up 6 bases and J gave up 0 bases, with 8 bases separating them. CDR3 length: 14 amino acids. Partial CDR3 DNA: TGTGCCAGCAGGCAGGGAATTTCCAACGAAAGATTATTT. Its translation is CASRQGISNERLF. The CDR3 in its entirety is CASRQGISNERLFF. Filled out from reference TRBV26 and TRBJ1-4, the complete variable domain reads NSKVIQTPRYLVKGQGQKAKMRCIPEKGHPVVFWYQQNKNNEFKFLINFQNQEVLQQIDMTEKRFSAECPSNSPCSLEIQSSEAGDSALYLCASRQGISNERLFFGHGTKLSVL.

A note on this clone: Genes and germline come from the mouse. The read halts 1 residue ahead of the CDR3 end, with the missing end drawn from the germline J gene. This chain joins TRBV15 and TRBJ2-7; TRBD1 might be the D (6 bases). Trimming removed 5 bases at V and 0 bases at J, with 8 bases between. This CDR3 comprises 13 residues. CDR1 is SGHND and CDR2 is FRSKSL in the germline V gene. This CDR3 is CASSRGSSYEQYF. The sequenced CDR3 bases are TGTGCCAGCAGTAGGGGGAGCTCCTATGAACAGTAC.

Comments on this clone: The germline and genes are mouse ones. The read ends 1 residue early relative to the CDR3; the germline J gene fills the gap. J is TRBJ2-2 and V is TRBV26; tentatively, D is TRBD1 (5 bases). Trimming removed 6 bases from V and 0 bases from J, with 8 bases in between. From germline, CDR1 is KGHPV and CDR2 FQNQEV (reference sequence). The CDR3 runs 14 residues. The CDR3 reads CASSQTANTGQLYF. The CDR3 bases that were read are TGTGCCAGCAGCCAGACAGCAAACACCGGGCAGCTCTAC.

This clone was detected once. Genes and germline come from the mouse. The read finishes 1 residue shy of the CDR3 end, and the germline J gene is used to complete it. The chain couples TRBV3 to TRBJ2-1; TRBD1 might be the D (6 bases). This CDR3 is built from 15 residues. V was clipped by 5 bases and J by 1 base, with 12 bases between them. CDR1 is SNHLY and CDR2 is FYNGKV in the germline V gene (reference sequence). The sequenced CDR3 bases are TGTGCCAGCAGCCGCCGGGACACAAACTATGCTGAGCAGTTC. Protein: CASSRRDTNYAEQF. The whole CDR3 protein is CASSRRDTNYAEQFF.

As regards this clone: Gene and germline names: mouse. With the read ending 1 residue before the CDR3 end, the germline J gene is used to fill in that end. The chain uses TRBV12-1 and TRBJ1-1; D is possibly TRBD1 (6 bases). The CDR3 has 13 residues. V lost 1 base, J lost 3 bases, and 8 bases lay in between. From germline, CDR1 is SGHSN and CDR2 HYEKVE. The sequenced CDR3 bases are TGTGCCAGCTCTCTAGAGGGGGACACAGAAGTCTTC. Amino acids: CASSLEGDTEVF. The CDR3, in full, reads CASSLEGDTEVFF.

By share, this clone ranks as medium-sized. Gene labels here are mouse ones. Sequencing ends 1 residue short of the CDR3 end; the germline J gene provides the rest. The V call is TRBV5, the J call TRBJ2-5, with D unclear. CDR3 size: 15 residues. V lost 0 bases and J 3 bases, leaving 10 bases between the germline ends. Germline CDR1 and CDR2: LGHNA and YNLKQL (reference sequence). The covered CDR3 bases are TGTGCCAGCAGCCAAGATTCAAGCATTCAAGACACCCAGTAC. Its translation is CASSQDSSIQDTQY. The full CDR3 reads CASSQDSSIQDTQYF.

Remarks on this clone: Gene names follow the mouse nomenclature. The read terminates 1 residue ahead of where the CDR3 ends, so the germline J gene completes it. The chain carries TRBV19 and TRBJ1-4; 9 bases map to TRBD1. The CDR3 is 15 amino acids. The V gene end was trimmed by 1 base and the J gene end by 5 bases; junction bases not matched to a gene: 3. Germline V lookup: CDR1 FNHDT, CDR2 SITEND (reference sequence). CDR3 amino acids: CASSIRGTGNERLFF. CDR3 DNA (partial): TGTGCCAGCAGTATAAGAGGGACAGGGAACGAAAGATTATTT.

In the case of this clone: Mouse gene names apply. The read ends 1 residue early relative to the CDR3; the germline J gene fills the gap. The V call is TRBV1, the J call TRBJ2-5, with TRBD2 matching 7 bases. The CDR3 spans 14 residues. Germline CDR1 NSQYPW, CDR2 LRSPGD (reference sequence). V was pared by 1 base and J by 3 bases, with 1 base of the junction left unmatched. CDR3 DNA (partial): TGCACCTGCAGTGCAGTCTGGGGGCAAGACACCCAGTAC. It specifies CTCSAVWGQDTQY. The full-length CDR3 reads as CTCSAVWGQDTQYF.

Notes on this clone: Each gene name is a mouse one. The CDR3 sequence: CASSLQSNSDYTF. CDR3 DNA, as far as it was read: TGTGCCAGCAGCCTCCAGTCAAACTCCGACTACACC. The chain is built from TRBV26 and TRBJ1-2, with D hard to call. Read data end 1 residue before the CDR3 end; the end is taken from the germline J gene. The germline V gene encodes CDR1 KGHPV and CDR2 FQNQEV (reference sequence). This CDR3 contains 13 residues. V lost 6 bases to trimming and J lost 0 bases, with 8 bases between them.

A single count supports this clone. Gene labels here are mouse ones. The read falls 1 residue short of the CDR3 end, and the missing part is taken from the germline J gene. The rearrangement links TRBV13-2 to TRBJ2-5; 7 positions match TRBD1. CDR1 is NNHNN, CDR2 SYGAGS, per germline (reference sequence). This CDR3 is built from 15 residues. V gave up 3 bases and J gave up 3 bases; unmatched junction bases: 7. CDR3 residues: CASGGPSGQQDTQYF. The CDR3 DNA, read in part, is TGTGCCAGCGGTGGCCCCTCGGGACAGCAAGACACCCAGTAC.

Comment on this clone: The genes are named according to mouse. The read falls 1 residue short of the CDR3 end, and the missing part is taken from the germline J gene. The rearrangement joins TRBV26 to TRBJ1-2; D may be TRBD1 (6 bases). The length of the CDR3 is 13 residues. V lost 2 bases to trimming and J lost 4 bases, with 8 bases between them. Germline V CDR1 and CDR2: KGHPV, FQNQEV (reference sequence). The CDR3 protein is CASSLQGSSDYTF. CDR3 DNA, as far as it was read: TGTGCCAGCAGTCTGCAGGGGTCCTCCGACTACACC.

Concerning this clone itself: The gene names here belong to mouse. The read terminates 1 residue before the CDR3 end, so the remaining end is supplied by the germline J gene. V and J are TRBV13-2 and TRBJ2-7, with 7 positions matching TRBD2. Germline CDR1 is NNHNN and CDR2 is SYGAGS (reference sequence). This CDR3 has 15 amino acids. Unmatched junction bases numbered 3, after V lost 0 bases and J lost 0 bases. Incomplete CDR3 DNA: TGTGCCAGCGGTGATGGGACTGGAAGCTCCTATGAACAGTAC. It encodes CASGDGTGSSYEQY. The entire CDR3 protein reads CASGDGTGSSYEQYF.

A remark on this clone: Mouse germline and gene names are used. The observed sequence ends 1 residue before the CDR3 terminus, with the missing tail filled in from the germline J gene. The genes are TRBV23 and TRBJ1-3; whether TRBD1, the table's D call, matches the DNA was not checked. Germline CDR1 and CDR2: KGHTA and FQNQQP. This CDR3 comprises 15 residues. The part of the CDR3 DNA that was read is TGCTCCAGCAGTCATGGACAGGGGGCTGGAAATACGCTCTAT. This encodes CSSSHGQGAGNTLY. The CDR3 in full is CSSSHGQGAGNTLYF.

A remark on this clone: Gene names denote mouse genes. The sequence runs out 1 residue before the end of the CDR3; the remainder is reconstructed from the germline J gene. J is TRBJ2-5 and V is TRBV26; the match to TRBD2 covers 10 bases. The CDR3 totals 14 residues. The V and J ends lost 2 bases and 4 bases, in that order; junction bases with no gene match: 0. Germline values: CDR1 KGHPV, CDR2 FQNQEV (reference sequence). The sequenced CDR3 bases are TGTGCCAGCAGTCTGGGGACTGGGGAAGACACCCAGTAC. Encoded protein: CASSLGTGEDTQY. The complete CDR3 sequence is CASSLGTGEDTQYF.

Notes on this clone: Gene and germline names: mouse. The read terminates 1 residue ahead of where the CDR3 ends, so the germline J gene completes it. J is TRBJ1-6 and V is TRBV12-2; TRBD1 agrees at 7 bases. TRBJ1-6 is given ORF status, its function remaining uncertain. Germline CDR1 and CDR2: SGHLS and HYDKME. The V segment lost 2 bases and the J segment 4 bases; nucleotides outside the gene matches: 4. This CDR3 spans 15 amino acids. The CDR3 sequence: CASSPGTAYNSPLYF. The covered CDR3 bases are TGTGCCAGCTCTCCCGGGACAGCTTATAATTCGCCCCTCTAC.

Note on this clone: Gene names refer to mouse genes. The read ends 1 residue shy of where the CDR3 ends; the end is completed using the germline J gene. The chain has TRBV26 and TRBJ1-3, with D unresolved. This CDR3 is 14 amino acids long. V was pared by 2 bases and J by 0 bases, with 5 bases between. Germline loops: CDR1 KGHPV, CDR2 FQNQEV (reference sequence). CDR3 loop: CASSLLNSGNTLYF. Incomplete CDR3 DNA: TGTGCCAGCAGTCTGCTCAATTCTGGAAATACGCTCTAT.

Regarding this clone: Mouse gene names and germline throughout. The missing CDR3 end, 1 residue past where the read stops, is filled in from the germline J gene. The V gene is TRBV26, the J gene TRBJ1-2; D gene uncertain. The germline V and J ends were trimmed by 3 bases and 2 bases, with 7 bases remaining between them. Looked up from germline, CDR1 is KGHPV and CDR2 is FQNQEV (reference sequence). The CDR3 has 13 amino acids. This chain's CDR3 is CASSLPMNSDYTF. CDR3 DNA (partial): TGTGCCAGCAGTCTACCCATGAACTCCGACTACACC.

This clone occurred once. Gene names and germline refer to mouse. The read stops 1 residue short of the end of the CDR3; the missing end is completed from the germline J gene. V is TRBV12-2 and J is TRBJ1-1, with 7 bases that match TRBD1. The CDR3 contains 13 residues. Trimming removed 0 bases from V and 4 bases from J; junction bases left unmatched: 1. The V gene's germline CDR1 is SGHLS and CDR2 HYDKME. Incomplete CDR3 DNA: TGTGCCAGCTCTCTCGACAGGGCCACAGAAGTCTTC. Protein sequence: CASSLDRATEVF. The whole CDR3 region reads CASSLDRATEVFF.

A note on this clone: Gene and germline names: mouse. The read terminates 1 residue ahead of where the CDR3 ends, so the germline J gene completes it. V is TRBV26 and J is TRBJ2-5; 8 nucleotides match TRBD1. Germline lookup yields CDR1 KGHPV and CDR2 FQNQEV (reference sequence). V gave up 1 base and J gave up 5 bases; unmatched junction bases: 5. This CDR3 has 15 amino acids. The part of the CDR3 DNA that was read is TGTGCCAGCAGTCTGTTGGCAGGGGGCGGAGACACCCAGTAC. Protein: CASSLLAGGGDTQY. The whole CDR3 protein reads CASSLLAGGGDTQYF.

This clone was counted a few times. Here the gene names and germline are mouse. The CDR3 end is not reached by the read, which stops 1 residue before it; the germline J gene fills it in. This chain links TRBV3 with TRBJ2-1; TRBD1 aligns across 9 bases. CDR1 is SNHLY, CDR2 FYNGKV, per germline (reference sequence). CDR3 length: 15 residues. Germline trimming cut 5 bases from V and 7 bases from J; bases unmatched to any gene: 9. The covered CDR3 bases are TGTGCCAGCAGCCTCCGGACAGGGGTTGGGGCTGAGCAGTTC. It encodes CASSLRTGVGAEQF. The whole CDR3 region reads CASSLRTGVGAEQFF.